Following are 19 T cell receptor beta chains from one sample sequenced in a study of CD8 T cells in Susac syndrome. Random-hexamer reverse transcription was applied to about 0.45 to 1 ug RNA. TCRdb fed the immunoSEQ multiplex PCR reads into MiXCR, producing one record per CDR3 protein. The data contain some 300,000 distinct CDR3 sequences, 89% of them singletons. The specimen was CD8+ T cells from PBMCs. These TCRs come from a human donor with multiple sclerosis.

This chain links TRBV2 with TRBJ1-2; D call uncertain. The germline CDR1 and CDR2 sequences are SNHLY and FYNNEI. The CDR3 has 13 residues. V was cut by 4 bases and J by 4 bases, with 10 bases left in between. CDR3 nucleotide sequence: TGTGCCAGCAGTGTCGGGGATTTCTATGGCTACACCTTC. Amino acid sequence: CASSVGDFYGYTF.

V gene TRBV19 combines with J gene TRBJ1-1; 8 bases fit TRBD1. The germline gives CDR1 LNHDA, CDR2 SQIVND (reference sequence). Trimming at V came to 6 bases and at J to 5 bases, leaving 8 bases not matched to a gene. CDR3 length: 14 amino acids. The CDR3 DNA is TGTGCCAGTAGGGGGACAGGCCGGCTGACTGAAGCTTTCTTT. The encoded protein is CASRGTGRLTEAFF.

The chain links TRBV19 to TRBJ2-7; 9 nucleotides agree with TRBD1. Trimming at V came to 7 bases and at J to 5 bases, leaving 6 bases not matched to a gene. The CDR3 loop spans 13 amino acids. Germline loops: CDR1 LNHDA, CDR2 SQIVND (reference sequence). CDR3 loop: CASTWTGANEQYF. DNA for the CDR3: TGTGCCAGTACCTGGACAGGGGCGAACGAGCAGTACTTC. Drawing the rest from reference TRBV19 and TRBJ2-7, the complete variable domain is DGGITQSPKYLFRKEGQNVTLSCEQNLNHDAMYWYRQDPGQGLRLIYYSQIVNDFQKGDIAEGYSVSREKKESFPLTVTSAQKNPTAFYLCASTWTGANEQYFGPGTRLTVT.

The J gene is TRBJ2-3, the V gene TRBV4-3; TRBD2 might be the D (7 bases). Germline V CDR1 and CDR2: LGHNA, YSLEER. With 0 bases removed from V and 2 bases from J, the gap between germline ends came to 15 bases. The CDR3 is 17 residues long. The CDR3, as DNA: TGCGCCAGCAGCCAAGATCCGGCAGGGGACTACACAGATACGCAGTATTTT. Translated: CASSQDPAGDYTDTQYF.

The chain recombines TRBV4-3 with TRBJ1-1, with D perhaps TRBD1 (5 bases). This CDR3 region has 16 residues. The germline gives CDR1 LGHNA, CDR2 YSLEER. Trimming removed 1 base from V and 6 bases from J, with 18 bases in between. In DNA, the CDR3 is TGCGCCAGCAGCCAAGGCAGTACCGGGACCTCACCTGAAGCTTTCTTT. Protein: CASSQGSTGTSPEAFF.

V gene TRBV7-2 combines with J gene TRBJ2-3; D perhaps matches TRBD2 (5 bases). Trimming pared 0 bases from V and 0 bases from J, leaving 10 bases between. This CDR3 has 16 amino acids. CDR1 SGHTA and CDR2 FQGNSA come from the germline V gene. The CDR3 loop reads CASSLAEATSTDTQYF. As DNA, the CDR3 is TGTGCCAGCAGCTTAGCGGAGGCCACTAGCACAGATACGCAGTATTTT. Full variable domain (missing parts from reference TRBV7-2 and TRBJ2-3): GAGVSQSPSNKVTEKGKDVELRCDPISGHTALYWYRQSLGQGLEFLIYFQGNSAPDKSGLPSDRFSAERTGGSVSTLTIQRTQQEDSAVYLCASSLAEATSTDTQYFGPGTRLTVL.

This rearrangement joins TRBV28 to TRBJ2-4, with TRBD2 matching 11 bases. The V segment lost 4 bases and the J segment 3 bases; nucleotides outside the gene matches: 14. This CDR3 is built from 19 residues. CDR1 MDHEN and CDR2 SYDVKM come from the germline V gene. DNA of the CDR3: TGTGCCAGCAGTTCCCCCCTCCTACTAGCGGGAGTGGGCAAAAACATTCAGTACTTC. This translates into CASSSPLLLAGVGKNIQYF.

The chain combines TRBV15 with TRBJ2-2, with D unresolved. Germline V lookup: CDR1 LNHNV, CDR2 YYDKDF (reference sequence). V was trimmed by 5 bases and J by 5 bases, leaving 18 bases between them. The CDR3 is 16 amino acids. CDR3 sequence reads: CATSPTRGLGTGELFF. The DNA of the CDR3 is TGTGCCACCAGCCCGACAAGAGGCCTAGGTACCGGGGAGCTGTTTTTT.

CDR3 bases: TGTGCCACCAGTGATTTGAAAAGCGGGGGGGCCAGCAATGAGCAGTTCTTC. Amino acids: CATSDLKSGGASNEQFF. V gene TRBV24-1 combines with J gene TRBJ2-1; 10 bases line up with TRBD2. The V and J ends lost 0 bases and 6 bases, in that order; junction bases with no gene match: 7. Germline assignment: CDR1 KGHDR and CDR2 SFDVKD. The CDR3 contains 17 residues.

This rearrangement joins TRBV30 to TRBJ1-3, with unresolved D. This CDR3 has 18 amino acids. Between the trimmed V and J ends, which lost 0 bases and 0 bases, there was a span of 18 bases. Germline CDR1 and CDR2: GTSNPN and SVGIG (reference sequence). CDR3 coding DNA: TGTGCCTGGAGTGTAAATCCCCCCGCAGATTTCTCTGGAAACACCATATATTTT. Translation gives CAWSVNPPADFSGNTIYF.

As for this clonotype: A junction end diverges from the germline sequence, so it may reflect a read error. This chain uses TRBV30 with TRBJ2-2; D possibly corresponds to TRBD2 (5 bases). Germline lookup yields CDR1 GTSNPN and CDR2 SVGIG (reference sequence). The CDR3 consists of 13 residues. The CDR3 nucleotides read TGTGCCTGGCTTAGCCGGAACACCGGGGAGCTATTTTTT. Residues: CAWLSRNTGELFF.

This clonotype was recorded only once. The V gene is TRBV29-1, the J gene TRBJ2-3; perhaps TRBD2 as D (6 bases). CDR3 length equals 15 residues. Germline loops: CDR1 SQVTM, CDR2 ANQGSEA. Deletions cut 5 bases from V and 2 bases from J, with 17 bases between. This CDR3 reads CSVLGGVPPTDTQYF. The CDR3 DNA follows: TGCAGCGTTTTGGGGGGAGTCCCACCCACAGATACGCAGTATTTT.

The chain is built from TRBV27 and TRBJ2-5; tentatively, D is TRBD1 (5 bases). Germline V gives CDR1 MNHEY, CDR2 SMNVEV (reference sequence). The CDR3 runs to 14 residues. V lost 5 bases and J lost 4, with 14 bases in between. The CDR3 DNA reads TGTGCCAGCAGTCCCACAGGTGTTCGAGAGACCCAGTACTTC. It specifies CASSPTGVRETQYF.

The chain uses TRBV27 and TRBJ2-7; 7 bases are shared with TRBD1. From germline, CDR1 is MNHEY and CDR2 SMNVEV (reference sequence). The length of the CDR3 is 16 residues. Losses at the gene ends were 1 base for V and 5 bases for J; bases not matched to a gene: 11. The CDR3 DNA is TGTGCCAGCAGTTTATTAGGTTCTAGGGGGCCCAACGAGCAGTACTTC. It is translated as CASSLLGSRGPNEQYF.

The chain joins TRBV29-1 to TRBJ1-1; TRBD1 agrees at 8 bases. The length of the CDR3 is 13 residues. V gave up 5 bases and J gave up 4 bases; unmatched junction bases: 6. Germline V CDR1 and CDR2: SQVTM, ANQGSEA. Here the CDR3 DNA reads TGCAGCGTTTCAGGGGGCTGGGGCACTGAAGCTTTCTTT. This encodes CSVSGGWGTEAFF.

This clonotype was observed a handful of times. As DNA, the CDR3 is TGTGCCAGCAGTTTGGGCACAGGGGTAAACACAGATACGCAGTATTTT. This sequence encodes CASSLGTGVNTDTQYF. The chain couples TRBV28 to TRBJ2-3, with TRBD1 matching 7 bases. The V and J ends lost 3 bases and 2 bases, in that order; junction bases with no gene match: 8. CDR1 is MDHEN, CDR2 SYDVKM, per germline. The CDR3 consists of 16 residues.

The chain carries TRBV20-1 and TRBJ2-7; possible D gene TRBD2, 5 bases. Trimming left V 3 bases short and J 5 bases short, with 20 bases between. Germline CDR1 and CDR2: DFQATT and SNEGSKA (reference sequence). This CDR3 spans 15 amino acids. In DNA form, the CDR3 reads TGCAGTGCTAGTGTACAAAGGGAGCCAGTCGACGAGCAGTACTTC. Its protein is CSASVQREPVDEQYF.

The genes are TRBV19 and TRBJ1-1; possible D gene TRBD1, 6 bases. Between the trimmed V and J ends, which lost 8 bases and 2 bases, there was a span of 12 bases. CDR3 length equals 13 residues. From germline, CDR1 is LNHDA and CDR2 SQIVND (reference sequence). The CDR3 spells CASQWTANTEAFF. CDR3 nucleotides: TGTGCCAGTCAATGGACAGCAAACACTGAAGCTTTCTTT. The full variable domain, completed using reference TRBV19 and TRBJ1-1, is DGGITQSPKYLFRKEGQNVTLSCEQNLNHDAMYWYRQDPGQGLRLIYYSQIVNDFQKGDIAEGYSVSREKKESFPLTVTSAQKNPTAFYLCASQWTANTEAFFGQGTRLTVV.

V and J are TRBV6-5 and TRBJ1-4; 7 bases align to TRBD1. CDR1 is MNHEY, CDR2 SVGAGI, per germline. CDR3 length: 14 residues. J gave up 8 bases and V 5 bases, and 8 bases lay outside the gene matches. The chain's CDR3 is CASSPQGLVEKLFF. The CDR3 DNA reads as TGTGCCAGCAGTCCACAGGGGCTAGTCGAAAAACTGTTTTTT.